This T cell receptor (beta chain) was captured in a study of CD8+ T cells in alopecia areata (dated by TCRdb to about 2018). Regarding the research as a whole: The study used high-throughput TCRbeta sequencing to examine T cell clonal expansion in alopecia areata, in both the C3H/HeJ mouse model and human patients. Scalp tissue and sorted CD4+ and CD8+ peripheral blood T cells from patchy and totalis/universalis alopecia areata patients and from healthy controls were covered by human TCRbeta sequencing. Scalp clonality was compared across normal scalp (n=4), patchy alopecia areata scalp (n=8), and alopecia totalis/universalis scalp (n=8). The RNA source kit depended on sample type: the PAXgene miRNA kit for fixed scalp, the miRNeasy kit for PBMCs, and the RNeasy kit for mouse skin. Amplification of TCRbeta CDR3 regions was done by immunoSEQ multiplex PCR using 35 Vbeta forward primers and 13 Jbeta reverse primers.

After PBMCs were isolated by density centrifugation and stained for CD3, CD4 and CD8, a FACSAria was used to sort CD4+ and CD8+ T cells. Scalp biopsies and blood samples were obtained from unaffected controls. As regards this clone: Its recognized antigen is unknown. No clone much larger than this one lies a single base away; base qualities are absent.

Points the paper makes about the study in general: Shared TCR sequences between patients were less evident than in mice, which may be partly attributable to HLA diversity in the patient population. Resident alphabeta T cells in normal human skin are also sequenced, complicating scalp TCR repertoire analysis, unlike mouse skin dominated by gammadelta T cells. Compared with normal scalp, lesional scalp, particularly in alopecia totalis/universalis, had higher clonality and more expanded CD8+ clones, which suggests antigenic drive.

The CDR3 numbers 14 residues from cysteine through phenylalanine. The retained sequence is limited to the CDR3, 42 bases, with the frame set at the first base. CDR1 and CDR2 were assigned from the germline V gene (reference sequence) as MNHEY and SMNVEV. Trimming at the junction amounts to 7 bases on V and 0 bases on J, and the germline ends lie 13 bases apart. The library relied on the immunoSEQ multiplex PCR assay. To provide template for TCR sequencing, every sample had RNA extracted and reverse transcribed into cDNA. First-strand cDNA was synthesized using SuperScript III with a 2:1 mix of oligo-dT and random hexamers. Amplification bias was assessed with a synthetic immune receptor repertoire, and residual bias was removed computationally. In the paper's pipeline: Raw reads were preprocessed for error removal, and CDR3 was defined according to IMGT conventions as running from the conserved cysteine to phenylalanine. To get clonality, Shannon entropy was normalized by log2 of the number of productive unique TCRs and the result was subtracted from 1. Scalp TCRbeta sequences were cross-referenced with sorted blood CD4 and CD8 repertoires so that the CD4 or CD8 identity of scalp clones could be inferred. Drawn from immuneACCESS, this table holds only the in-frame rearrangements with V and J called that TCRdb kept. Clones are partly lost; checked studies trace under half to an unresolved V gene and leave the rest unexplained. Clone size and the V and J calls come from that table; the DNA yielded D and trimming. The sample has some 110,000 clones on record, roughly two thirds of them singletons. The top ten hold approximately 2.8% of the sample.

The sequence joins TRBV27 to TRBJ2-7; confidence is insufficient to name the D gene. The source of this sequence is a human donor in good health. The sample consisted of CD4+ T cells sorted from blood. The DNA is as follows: TGTGCCAGCACTCCGCGGTGGAGCTCCTACGAGCAGTACTTC. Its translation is CASTPRWSSYEQYF.